This T cell receptor beta chain appears in the sequencing data of a study of identical twins. Template switching added a universal primer site, and cDNA bore unique molecular identifiers. TCRdb analysed the 5' RACE reads with MiXCR anew, one entry per CDR3 protein. The data show 430,000 or so distinct CDR3 sequences, 24% seen once. Trimming removed 4 bases from V and 2 bases from J, with 18 bases in between. Per the germline V gene, CDR1 is MNHEY and CDR2 is SVGEGT. CDR3 size: 16 residues. These data are also associated with another study on T cells expressing NK-cell markers.

The TCR comes from a young woman in good health. V is TRBV6-2 or TRBV6-3 and J is TRBJ2-7; a possible D gene is TRBD2 (5 bases). Sequenced: CD4+ T cells sorted from blood. The CDR3 spells CASSSGPRTGTYEQYF. In DNA form, the CDR3 reads TGTGCCAGCAGTTCGGGCCCCAGGACTGGTACCTACGAGCAGTACTTC.